The 23 T cell receptor beta chains below come from one sample, sequenced in a study of metastatic and nonmetastatic thyroid tumors. No patient received treatment before thyroid surgery. TCRdb reprocessed the PCR reads using MiXCR. The repertoire holds under 55,000 clones, with roughly 18% as singletons. The specimen sequenced was blood. These receptors all come from a female donor with papillary thyroid cancer or a benign thyroid nodule (not recorded which). Some clones in this sample may be carry-over from other donors' samples.

This clone came up many times. The J gene is TRBJ1-6, the V gene TRBV18, with TRBD1 matching over 9 bases. Trimming cost V 4 bases and J 4 bases; bases outside gene matches: 5. CDR1 is KGHSH, CDR2 LQKENI, per germline. This CDR3 is 16 amino acids long. CDR3 DNA: TGTGCCAGCTCACGGGACAGGGCCTCTTATAATTCACCCCTCCACTTT. It is translated as CASSRDRASYNSPLHF. The entire variable domain, with the rest obtained from reference TRBV18 and TRBJ1-6, is as follows: NAGVMQNPRHLVRRRGQEARLRCSPMKGHSHVYWYRQLPEEGLKFMVYLQKENIIDESGMPKERFSAEFPKEGPSILRIQQVVRGDSAAYFCASSRDRASYNSPLHFGNGTRLTVT.

The rearrangement links TRBV11-2 to TRBJ2-7; 11 nucleotides match TRBD2. The CDR3 extends over 16 amino acids. Germline values: CDR1 SGHAT, CDR2 FQNNGV. The V gene end was trimmed by 1 base and the J gene end by 4 bases; junction bases not matched to a gene: 6. CDR3: CASSLGGSGRAYEQYF. As DNA, the CDR3 is TGTGCCAGCAGCTTAGGGGGTAGCGGGAGGGCATACGAGCAGTACTTC.

CDR3 loop: CASSLTSGQPYEQYF. CDR3 DNA sequence: TGCGCCAGCAGCCTGACTAGCGGACAACCCTACGAGCAGTACTTC. The genes are TRBV5-1 and TRBJ2-7, with 9 bases matching TRBD2. The CDR3 sequence is 15 residues long. Germline values: CDR1 SGHRS, CDR2 YFSETQ. Trimming took 4 bases from V and 2 from J; bases not matched to a gene: 7. The full variable domain, in which reference TRBV5-1 and TRBJ2-7 provide the parts outside the CDR3, is KAGVTQTPRYLIKTRGQQVTLSCSPISGHRSVSWYQQTPGQGLQFLFEYFSETQRNKGNFPGRFSGRQFSNSRSEMNVSTLELGDSALYLCASSLTSGQPYEQYFGPGTRLTVT.

Worth noting for this clone: A read error may explain this, as a much larger clone is one base away. The sample carries other DNA sequences with the same CDR3. The gene calls are TRBV7-9 and TRBJ2-3, with D perhaps TRBD2 (6 bases). V dropped 5 bases and J dropped 8 bases, with 17 bases sitting between them. The germline CDR1 and CDR2 sequences are SEHNR and FQNEAQ (reference sequence). The CDR3 totals 14 residues. The CDR3, as DNA: TGTGCCAGCAGCCCTAGGACTACTAGGGGTACGCAGTATTTT. Protein sequence: CASSPRTTRGTQYF.

This clone was observed a handful of times. V gene TRBV7-9 combines with J gene TRBJ2-5; possibly TRBD2 for D (6 bases). The length of the CDR3 is 15 residues. Germline loops: CDR1 SEHNR, CDR2 FQNEAQ (reference sequence). V lost 5 bases to trimming and J lost 8 bases, with 21 bases between them. The CDR3 region has the DNA TGTGCCAGCAGCCCCCTATCGGGAGTTGCTGATACCCAGTACTTC. It is translated as CASSPLSGVADTQYF.

This clone was seen many times. The V and J genes are TRBV7-8 and TRBJ2-1; 7 nucleotides align to TRBD1. The V gene's germline CDR1 is SGHVS and CDR2 FQNEAQ. Germline trimming cut 2 bases from V and 8 bases from J; bases unmatched to any gene: 12. The CDR3 runs 16 residues. CDR3 sequence (DNA): TGTGCCAGCAGCTTATCGTACCACAGGGGATCCTATGAGCAGTTCTTC. Amino acid sequence: CASSLSYHRGSYEQFF.

This clone was picked up many times. The chain is built from TRBV30 and TRBJ2-7; D gene ambiguous. Germline loops: CDR1 GTSNPN, CDR2 SVGIG (reference sequence). There are 11 residues in the CDR3. Trimming took 2 bases from V and 5 from J, leaving 7 bases between them. Written as DNA, the CDR3 is TGTGCCTGGAGTATCGGACACGAGCAGTACTTC. Its protein product is CAWSIGHEQYF.

This clone has at least ten counts. The genes are TRBV28 and TRBJ2-1, with D maybe TRBD2 (6 bases). CDR1 and CDR2 (germline): MDHEN, SYDVKM. With 3 bases removed from V and 7 bases from J, the gap between germline ends came to 13 bases. CDR3 size: 14 residues. The CDR3 bases are TGTGCCAGCAGTTTTCGGGGGAGTTCTAATGAGCAGTTCTTC. Amino acid sequence: CASSFRGSSNEQFF.

This clone occurred many times. This chain uses TRBV5-1 with TRBJ1-1; D call uncertain. Germline CDR1 SGHRS, CDR2 YFSETQ. Trimming stripped 3 bases from V and 0 bases from J, with 21 bases between. CDR3 length equals 18 residues. The DNA of the CDR3 is TGCGCCAGCAGCTCGGCCAGTGGATGGTTGGGGATGAACACTGAAGCTTTCTTT. The encoded protein is CASSSASGWLGMNTEAFF. Drawing the rest from reference TRBV5-1 and TRBJ1-1, the complete variable domain is KAGVTQTPRYLIKTRGQQVTLSCSPISGHRSVSWYQQTPGQGLQFLFEYFSETQRNKGNFPGRFSGRQFSNSRSEMNVSTLELGDSALYLCASSSASGWLGMNTEAFFGQGTRLTVV.

V usage is TRBV5-1 and J usage is TRBJ2-7, with 8 bases fitting TRBD1. J gave up 4 bases and V 1 base, and 1 base lay outside the gene matches. Germline loops: CDR1 SGHRS, CDR2 YFSETQ. This CDR3 has 13 residues. CDR3 amino acids: CASSLRQGYEQYF. CDR3 DNA sequence: TGCGCCAGCAGCTTGCGACAGGGGTACGAGCAGTACTTC.

This clone was counted ten times or more. The gene calls are TRBV4-1 and TRBJ1-1, with no clear D. The CDR3 runs to 16 residues. Germline CDR1 and CDR2: MGHRA and YSYEKL. Between the trimmed V and J ends, which lost 2 bases and 3 bases, there was a span of 16 bases. CDR3: CASSQYSRFLDTEAFF. CDR3 DNA: TGCGCCAGCAGCCAATATAGCAGGTTCTTGGACACTGAAGCTTTCTTT.

This clone was detected many times. This rearrangement joins TRBV4-2 to TRBJ2-7, with a tentative D call TRBD1 (6 bases). Germline CDR1 and CDR2: LGHNA and YNFKEQ. Trimming pared 1 base from V and 5 bases from J, leaving 9 bases between. CDR3 length equals 13 residues. The CDR3 here is CASSQVGGDEQYF. The CDR3 nucleotides read TGTGCCAGCAGCCAAGTAGGGGGTGACGAGCAGTACTTC.

Notes on this clone: Given a much more abundant clone one base away, this may be a read error. The chain is built from TRBV28 and TRBJ2-7, with 8 bases fitting TRBD1. Trimming took 7 bases from V and 3 from J; bases not matched to a gene: 5. CDR3 length: 13 amino acids. CDR1 and CDR2 from the germline V gene are MDHEN and SYDVKM. The CDR3 coding sequence is TGTGCCAGCATCCCTGGGACAGGCTACGAGCAGTACTTC. Translation: CASIPGTGYEQYF.

Note on this clone: One junction end disagrees with the germline gene, perhaps due to a read error. The rearrangement uses TRBV28 and TRBJ2-5; 8 bases match TRBD2. CDR3 length: 17 residues. The germline CDR1 and CDR2 sequences are MDHEN and SYDVKM. CDR3 protein: CASSKVFVAGYQDTQYF. CDR3 coding DNA: TGTGCCAGCAGCAAAGTTTTTGTAGCGGGGTACCAAGATACCCAGTACTTC.

This clone occurred many times. A read error may explain this, as a much larger clone is one base away. Other DNA sequences in this specimen translate into the identical CDR3. The rearrangement links TRBV28 to TRBJ2-7, with TRBD1 matching 8 bases. The CDR3 is 13 residues long. Trimming cost V 6 bases and J 3 bases; bases outside gene matches: 4. Germline V gene lookup returns CDR1 MDHEN and CDR2 SYDVKM. The CDR3 nucleotides read TGTGCCAGCAGCCCTGGGACAGGCTACGAGCAGTACTTC. It yields the protein CASSPGTGYEQYF.

The chain recombines TRBV20-1 with TRBJ1-3; no definite D call. The ends were cut back, 3 bases at V and 2 bases at J, with 8 bases in the middle. The CDR3 totals 13 residues. Looked up from germline, CDR1 is DFQATT and CDR2 is SNEGSKA (reference sequence). CDR3 nucleotides: TGCAGTGCTAGGGGTGGGGCTGGAAACACCATATATTTT. Translated: CSARGGAGNTIYF.

This clone was picked up many times. The chain is built from TRBV4-1 and TRBJ2-3, with D possibly being TRBD2 (5 bases). This CDR3 has 15 residues. Germline-derived CDR1 and CDR2 are MGHRA and YSYEKL. Between the trimmed V and J ends, which lost 0 bases and 2 bases, there was a span of 9 bases. The CDR3 nucleotides read TGCGCCAGCAGCCAAGATGAACTAGTCACAGATACGCAGTATTTT. Its protein product is CASSQDELVTDTQYF.

This clone was counted at least ten times. The sample contains more than one DNA sequence encoding this CDR3. The CDR3 region is CASSARLAATSYNEQFF. The CDR3 nucleotides are TGTGCCAGTAGTGCGCGACTAGCGGCAACCTCCTACAATGAGCAGTTCTTC. J is TRBJ2-1 and V is TRBV19; 9 nucleotides align to TRBD2. The CDR3 extends over 17 amino acids. V was pared by 5 bases and J by 0 bases, with 8 bases of the junction left unmatched. Looked up from germline, CDR1 is LNHDA and CDR2 is SQIVND (reference sequence).

This clone showed up many times. The chain joins TRBV9 to TRBJ1-3; D ambiguous. The V end lost 3 bases, the J end lost 0 bases, and 4 bases lay between the germline ends. Germline assignment: CDR1 SGDLS and CDR2 YYNGEE. The CDR3 is 13 amino acids. The CDR3 DNA reads as TGTGCCAGCAGCGGTGGCTCTGGAAACACCATATATTTT. Translation: CASSGGSGNTIYF.

This clone was counted only a few times. The chain is built from TRBV27 and TRBJ1-5; D not certain. V lost 2 bases and J lost 5, with 19 bases in between. Germline V gene data show CDR1 as MNHEY and CDR2 as SMNVEV (reference sequence). This CDR3 comprises 17 residues. Written as DNA, the CDR3 is TGTGCCAGCAGTTTAAGACCCACGAACATCTCATATCAGCCCCAGCATTTT. Translation: CASSLRPTNISYQPQHF.

Remarks on this clone: A much larger clone sits a single nucleotide away, making a read error possible. The chain uses TRBV2 and TRBJ2-2; 9 positions match TRBD1. There are 14 residues in the CDR3. CDR1 SNHLY and CDR2 FYNNEI come from the germline V gene. J gave up 4 bases and V 7 bases, and 4 bases lay outside the gene matches. The CDR3 DNA is TGTGCCAGCATGGGGACAGGGAGCACCGGGGAGCTGTTTTTT. It yields the protein CASMGTGSTGELFF.

The rearrangement uses TRBV28 and TRBJ1-2; D not resolved. The ends were cut back, 1 base at V and 9 bases at J, with 12 bases in the middle. The length of the CDR3 is 13 residues. Germline V gene data show CDR1 as MDHEN and CDR2 as SYDVKM. The CDR3 DNA reads as TGTGCCAGCAGTTTATCATGGGCGGGATGCTACACCTTC. This gives the protein CASSLSWAGCYTF.

This clone was recorded many times. The junction and the germline gene differ at one end; a read error may be behind it. Other nucleotide sequences from this sample produce the same CDR3. The CDR3 DNA is TGTGCCAGCAGCGGCGGGGCAGGGTGGAATTCACCTCTCCACTTT. It translates to CASSGGAGWNSPLHF. This chain links TRBV11-2 with TRBJ1-6; the D gene is possibly TRBD1 (5 bases). The CDR3 sequence is 15 residues long. CDR1 is SGHAT and CDR2 is FQNNGV in the germline V gene. The full variable domain, in which reference TRBV11-2 and TRBJ1-6 provide the parts outside the CDR3, is EAGVAQSPRYKIIEKRQSVAFWCNPISGHATLYWYQQILGQGPKLLIQFQNNGVVDDSQLPKDRFSAERLKGVDSTLKIQPAKLEDSAVYLCASSGGAGWNSPLHFGNGTRLTVT.